The T cell receptor beta chain described here comes from a study of blood T cells in healthy people across ages. The overall study: The capture of about one barcoded beta molecule per two T cells was achieved by template switching.

Germline CDR1 and CDR2: DFQATT and SNEGSKA (reference sequence). Trimming cost V 3 bases and J 1 base; bases outside gene matches: 1. CDR3 length: 13 residues. Then a second PCR, running about 6 to 11 cycles, was carried out with a sample-barcoded 5' primer and a J-beta primer mix. Per-sample output comprised a minimum of 3 million paired-end reads containing CDR3. TCRdb itself ran the 5' RACE reads through MiXCR, one entry per CDR3 protein. This sample has fewer than 600,000 distinct CDR3 sequences, with about 27% found just once. The data were also submitted as part of a second study, on T cells of mothers and their children. That report adds: The cDNA synthesis received all extracted RNA, at around 1.6 ug per 15 ul. Per child, about 2.8 million TCR beta CDR3 reads were obtained, against over 9 million per mother.

The V gene is TRBV20-1, the J gene TRBJ1-2; TRBD1 matches at 8 bases. The specimen sequenced was blood. This TCR was sampled from a boy younger than 10 in good health. For the CDR3, the DNA is TGCAGTGCTAGTACAGGGGGTAACTATGGCTACACCTTC. This codes for CSASTGGNYGYTF.